These 10 T cell receptor beta chains were all obtained from the same sample, sequenced in a study of cytomegalovirus exposure and HLA in healthy donors. The PCR used 60 Vbeta and 13 Jbeta primers. The repertoire was sequenced with immunoSEQ multiplex PCR; TCRdb's copy has only in-frame clones and lacks some. The sample records 78,000 or so clones, about 88% being singletons. Sequenced: PBMCs. These receptors were obtained from a woman aged 45-65 years in good health and CMV-seronegative.

The chain combines TRBV7-2 with TRBJ2-6; D is perhaps TRBD1 (5 bases). V lost 5 bases and J lost 1, with 9 bases in between. Germline V CDR1 and CDR2: SGHTA, FQGNSA. The CDR3 contains 15 residues. The CDR3 region has the DNA TGTGCCAGCAGCCGAGACAGATCTGGGGCCAACGTCCTGACTTTC. Translating gives CASSRDRSGANVLTF.

The chain combines TRBV25-1 with TRBJ2-7; possibly TRBD1 for D (6 bases). The CDR3 loop spans 14 amino acids. Germline V CDR1 and CDR2: MGHDK, SYGVNS. V was trimmed by 2 bases and J by 2 bases, leaving 10 bases between them. The CDR3 sequence: CASSELAGAYEQYF. DNA of the CDR3: TGTGCCAGCAGTGAACTCGCAGGGGCCTACGAGCAGTACTTC.

The chain has TRBV5-1 and TRBJ1-1; TRBD1 aligns across 9 bases. This CDR3 has 15 residues. The germline V gene encodes CDR1 SGHRS and CDR2 YFSETQ. With V trimmed by 5 bases and J by 0 bases, 5 bases remained unmatched. The CDR3 here is CASRTGGVMNTEAFF. CDR3 bases: TGCGCCAGCAGGACAGGGGGAGTCATGAACACTGAAGCTTTCTTT.

This clone appeared a single time. The chain links TRBV29-1 to TRBJ2-2, with 10 bases aligning to TRBD1. The CDR3 totals 13 residues. V dropped 4 bases and J dropped 5; count of bases not matched to a gene: 1. Germline CDR1 SQVTM, CDR2 ANQGSEA. In DNA, the CDR3 is TGCAGCGTTGTGGGACAGGGGACCGGGGAGCTGTTTTTT. This sequence encodes CSVVGQGTGELFF.

The rearrangement links TRBV13 to TRBJ2-1, with 12 bases fitting TRBD2. Trimming cost V 3 bases and J 7 bases; bases outside gene matches: 7. The CDR3 covers 16 residues. Germline loops: CDR1 PRHDT, CDR2 FYEKMQ (reference sequence). The CDR3 DNA reads TGTGCCAGCAGCTTCACGCGACTAGCGGGAGCGAATGAGCAGTTCTTC. It specifies CASSFTRLAGANEQFF. The full variable domain, with the rest looked up from reference TRBV13 and TRBJ2-1, is AAGVIQSPRHLIKEKRETATLKCYPIPRHDTVYWYQQGPGQDPQFLISFYEKMQSDKGSIPDRFSAQQFSDYHSELNMSSLELGDSALYFCASSFTRLAGANEQFFGPGTRLTVL.

The chain joins TRBV5-6 to TRBJ2-7; a weak D match, TRBD1 (6 bases). Germline V gene sequence: CDR1 SGHDT, CDR2 YYEEEE. The CDR3 runs 13 residues. Trimming pared 1 base from V and 5 bases from J, leaving 10 bases between. The CDR3 region has the DNA TGTGCCAGCAGCTTGCGTCAGGGGAACGAGCAGTACTTC. It is translated as CASSLRQGNEQYF.

The rearrangement uses TRBV28 and TRBJ2-3, with TRBD1 identical over 8 bases. The V gene end was trimmed by 8 bases and the J gene end by 2 bases; junction bases not matched to a gene: 6. The germline V gene has CDR1 MDHEN and CDR2 SYDVKM. The CDR3 is 14 residues long. The CDR3: CASQDRVFTDTQYF. DNA for the CDR3: TGTGCCAGCCAGGACAGGGTGTTCACAGATACGCAGTATTTT.

The genes are TRBV7-9 and TRBJ2-2; tentatively, D is TRBD1 (6 bases). The CDR3 sequence is 15 residues long. Trimming removed 8 bases at V and 0 bases at J, with 13 bases between. Germline values: CDR1 SEHNR, CDR2 FQNEAQ (reference sequence). This chain's CDR3 is CASGQMTPNTGELFF. The CDR3 region has the DNA TGTGCCAGCGGACAGATGACGCCGAACACCGGGGAGCTGTTTTTT.

The chain joins TRBV13 to TRBJ1-2, with 8 bases aligning to TRBD1. This CDR3 has 15 amino acids. Germline V gives CDR1 PRHDT, CDR2 FYEKMQ (reference sequence). Unmatched junction bases numbered 6, after V lost 0 bases and J lost 6 bases. The CDR3 DNA reads as TGTGCCAGCAGCTTAGGGACAGGGGATGCGAATGGCTACACCTTC. Amino acids: CASSLGTGDANGYTF.

The J gene is TRBJ2-1, the V gene TRBV7-9; 10 bases align to TRBD1. The trim removed 5 bases at V and 1 base at J, leaving 5 bases unmatched. CDR3 size: 16 residues. The germline V gene has CDR1 SEHNR and CDR2 FQNEAQ (reference sequence). CDR3 protein: CASSPRQGASYNEQFF. In nucleotides, the CDR3 is TGTGCCAGCAGCCCTCGACAGGGGGCGTCCTACAATGAGCAGTTCTTC.